These 28 T cell receptor beta chains were all obtained from the same sample, sequenced in a study of blood T cells in healthy people across ages. Alongside a J-beta primer mix, a sample-barcoded 5' primer served in a second PCR lasting roughly 6 to 11 cycles. TCRdb re-called the 5' RACE reads with MiXCR, one entry per CDR3 protein. The table includes 600,000 to 1,000,000 distinct CDR3 sequences, around a quarter detected once. The same data also went into a second study, on T cells of mothers and their children.

The sample taken for sequencing was blood. The receptor set was obtained from a boy younger than 18 in good health.

The rearrangement links TRBV2 to TRBJ2-5; D is uncertain. V lost 2 bases, J lost 3 bases, and 7 bases lay in between. Germline lookup yields CDR1 SNHLY and CDR2 FYNNEI. CDR3 length: 13 amino acids. The CDR3 region has the DNA TGTGCCAGCAGTGAATGGCCGGAAGAGACCCAGTACTTC. It is translated as CASSEWPEETQYF.

The gene calls are TRBV27 and TRBJ1-6; 7 bases align to TRBD1. CDR1 and CDR2 from the germline V gene are MNHEY and SMNVEV (reference sequence). The CDR3 runs to 16 residues. With 5 bases clipped from V and 2 bases from J, the junction kept 6 bases outside the gene matches. CDR3 DNA: TGTGCCAGCAGTAGACAGGGTTGGGCCTATAATTCACCCCTCCACTTT. Its translation is CASSRQGWAYNSPLHF.

V and J are TRBV4-3 and TRBJ1-3; no definite D call. From germline, CDR1 is LGHNA and CDR2 YSLEER. CDR3 length equals 15 residues. Trimming left V 0 bases short and J 0 bases short, with 6 bases between. CDR3 in DNA: TGCGCCAGCAGCCAAGACGCGGTCTCTGGAAACACCATATATTTT. Its translation is CASSQDAVSGNTIYF.

This chain links TRBV4-3 with TRBJ1-4, with D unresolved. Germline V CDR1 and CDR2: LGHNA, YSLEER. Trimming cost V 1 base and J 7 bases, with 13 bases left between them. The CDR3 is made up of 15 amino acids. The CDR3, as DNA: TGCGCCAGCAGCCAAGCTCGCACGTCACGTGAAAAACTGTTTTTT. This translates into CASSQARTSREKLFF.

This clonotype has only a few counts. The gene calls are TRBV7-6 and TRBJ2-3; D possibly uses TRBD1 or TRBD2 (6 bases each). Per the germline V gene, CDR1 is SGHVS and CDR2 is FNYEAQ. The CDR3 contains 19 residues. V lost 5 bases, J lost 0 bases, and 24 bases lay in between. The DNA of the CDR3 is TGTGCCAGCAGCCACATTGGACAGAAATCTGGACTAAGCACAGATACGCAGTATTTT. This translates into CASSHIGQKSGLSTDTQYF.

This clonotype was observed a handful of times. In DNA, the CDR3 is TGTGCCAGCACCGACGGAAACCAAGAGACCCAGTACTTC. It translates to CASTDGNQETQYF. V usage is TRBV9 and J usage is TRBJ2-5; no reliable D call. With 6 bases removed from V and 0 bases from J, the gap between germline ends came to 9 bases. The germline gives CDR1 SGDLS, CDR2 YYNGEE. The CDR3 has 13 amino acids. The whole variable domain, filled in from reference TRBV9 and TRBJ2-5, reads DSGVTQTPKHLITATGQRVTLRCSPRSGDLSVYWYQQSLDQGLQFLIQYYNGEERAKGNILERFSAQQFPDLHSELNLSSLELGDSALYFCASTDGNQETQYFGPGTRLLVL.

The chain couples TRBV6-5 to TRBJ2-3; possibly TRBD2 for D (5 bases). V was shortened by 2 bases and J by 4 bases, with 13 bases between the two germline ends. Germline CDR1 and CDR2: MNHEY and SVGAGI. The CDR3 is made up of 15 amino acids. The CDR3 loop reads CASSYQGFSADTQYF. CDR3 in DNA: TGTGCCAGCAGTTACCAAGGTTTTAGCGCAGATACGCAGTATTTT.

This clonotype has just a few counts. The chain couples TRBV7-9 to TRBJ2-7; D is tentatively TRBD1 or TRBD2 (5 bases each). The CDR3 consists of 15 residues. Germline V gives CDR1 SEHNR, CDR2 FQNEAQ (reference sequence). V was clipped by 5 bases and J by 5 bases, with 19 bases between them. For the CDR3, the DNA is TGTGCCAGCAGCCCCCCCTTTCGGGGCTCAGACGAGCAGTACTTC. Amino acids: CASSPPFRGSDEQYF.

The rearrangement links TRBV28 to TRBJ2-7, with TRBD1 identical over 11 bases. Germline V lookup: CDR1 MDHEN, CDR2 SYDVKM. The CDR3 sequence is 14 residues long. Germline trimming cut 8 bases from V and 9 bases from J; bases unmatched to any gene: 12. CDR3 nucleotides: TGTGCCAGCCCCCCGAGGACAGGGGGCCTCGGGCAGTACTTC. Protein product: CASPPRTGGLGQYF.

The rearrangement uses TRBV2 and TRBJ2-7; the D gene is possibly TRBD1 (6 bases). This CDR3 contains 12 residues. V was cut by 8 bases and J by 3 bases, with 11 bases left in between. Germline V gene sequence: CDR1 SNHLY, CDR2 FYNNEI. The CDR3 protein is CASLKDSYEQYF. In DNA, the CDR3 is TGTGCCAGCCTTAAGGACAGCTACGAGCAGTACTTC.

This clonotype was observed a few times. This chain links TRBV11-2 with TRBJ2-5; 10 bases map to TRBD1. The end of the DNA fits TRBJ2-7 better, so the J call may be wrong. CDR3 length: 15 amino acids. Germline CDR1 and CDR2: SGHAT and FQNNGV. CDR3 protein: CASSASGTGVYEQYF. In DNA, the CDR3 is TGTGCCAGCAGCGCCTCCGGGACAGGGGTCTACGAGCAGTACTTC.

The genes are TRBV12-3 or TRBV12-4 and TRBJ2-1; 7 bases are a match to TRBD2. CDR3 size: 16 residues. V gave up 4 bases and J gave up 9 bases; unmatched junction bases: 15. CDR3 residues: CASSYLAGRRGGEQFF. CDR3 bases: TGTGCCAGCAGTTATTTAGCGGGCAGGAGGGGAGGTGAGCAGTTCTTC.

This clonotype turned up a few times. The chain couples TRBV20-1 to TRBJ1-4; maybe TRBD1 (6 bases). The CDR3 is made up of 16 amino acids. Germline V gene data show CDR1 as DFQATT and CDR2 as SNEGSKA (reference sequence). The V end lost 0 bases, the J end lost 0 bases, and 11 bases lay between the germline ends. This CDR3 is CSARETGDATNEKLFF. CDR3 nucleotides: TGCAGTGCTAGAGAGACAGGAGATGCAACTAATGAAAAACTGTTTTTT.

The CDR3 loop reads CASSLSAGPTDTQYF. CDR3 bases: TGTGCCAGCAGCCTCTCCGCGGGACCCACAGATACGCAGTATTTT. The V and J genes are TRBV5-4 and TRBJ2-3; possibly TRBD2 for D (6 bases). Germline CDR1 is SGHNT and CDR2 is YYREEE (reference sequence). The CDR3 length is 15 residues. V dropped 4 bases and J dropped 2 bases, with 14 bases sitting between them. The whole variable domain, filled in from reference TRBV5-4 and TRBJ2-3, reads ETGVTQSPTHLIKTRGQQVTLRCSSQSGHNTVSWYQQALGQGPQFIFQYYREEENGRGNFPPRFSGLQFPNYSSELNVNALELDDSALYLCASSLSAGPTDTQYFGPGTRLTVL.

The chain recombines TRBV7-9 with TRBJ2-7, with D perhaps matching TRBD1 or TRBD2 (7 bases each). This CDR3 contains 14 residues. Germline CDR1 reads SEHNR; CDR2 reads FQNEAQ (reference sequence). V dropped 6 bases and J dropped 5 bases, with 17 bases sitting between them. The DNA of the CDR3 is TGTGCCAGCAGGCTTGCAGGGGGGGAGGACGAGCAGTACTTC. Its protein is CASRLAGGEDEQYF.

This clonotype has a handful of counts. The rearrangement uses TRBV9 and TRBJ2-2; TRBD2 aligns across 10 bases. The CDR3 contains 18 residues. J lost 3 bases, V lost 0 bases, and 8 bases had no gene match. Germline values: CDR1 SGDLS, CDR2 YYNGEE. The CDR3 DNA sequence: TGTGCCAGCAGCGTAGTGAGCGGGAGGGCCAGGTACACCGGGGAGCTGTTTTTT. Protein product: CASSVVSGRARYTGELFF.

The V call is TRBV7-2, the J call TRBJ1-4; 7 positions agree with TRBD1. The CDR3 loop spans 15 amino acids. Germline CDR1 and CDR2: SGHTA and FQGNSA. V was clipped by 3 bases and J by 0 bases; unmatched bases: 1. CDR3 sequence reads: CASSFTGATNEKLFF. The DNA of the CDR3 is TGTGCCAGCAGCTTCACAGGGGCAACTAATGAAAAACTGTTTTTT. Supplemented by reference TRBV7-2 and TRBJ1-4, the full variable domain reads GAGVSQSPSNKVTEKGKDVELRCDPISGHTALYWYRQSLGQGLEFLIYFQGNSAPDKSGLPSDRFSAERTGGSVSTLTIQRTQQEDSAVYLCASSFTGATNEKLFFGSGTQLSVL.

In regard to this clonotype: One end of the junction fails to match germline, which may point to a read error. The chain joins TRBV5-8 to TRBJ2-3; perhaps TRBD1 as D (6 bases). CDR3 length: 15 amino acids. Germline assignment: CDR1 SGHTS and CDR2 YDEGEE. The CDR3: CASSLGQGLRDTRYF. CDR3 nucleotide sequence: TGTGCCAGCAGCTTGGGCCAGGGGCTTAGAGATACGCGGTATTTT.

In its sample, this clonotype was seen many times. Relative to the germline gene, one junction end is altered; a read error may explain this. The chain has TRBV28 and TRBJ2-7; D ambiguous. Looked up from germline, CDR1 is MDHEN and CDR2 is SYDVKM. This CDR3 is 12 amino acids long. The CDR3 spells CASSLSAYEQYF. CDR3 DNA: TGTGCCAGCAGCTTATCAGCCTACGAGCAGTACTTC.

DNA for the CDR3: TGTGCCTGGAGCAGGGACGGCGGTGGCTACACCTTC. Protein: CAWSRDGGGYTF. The chain recombines TRBV30 with TRBJ1-2; TRBD1 is a possible D gene (5 bases). The V gene's germline CDR1 is GTSNPN and CDR2 SVGIG (reference sequence). CDR3 length: 12 amino acids. Trimming left V 3 bases short and J 7 bases short, with 12 bases between.

This clonotype came up a few times. The chain employs TRBV4-3 and TRBJ1-1; weak D call: TRBD1 (5 bases). Germline-derived CDR1 and CDR2 are LGHNA and YSLEER. The V and J ends lost 0 bases and 3 bases respectively, with 17 bases between them. The CDR3 consists of 17 residues. The CDR3 coding sequence is TGCGCCAGCAGCCAAGAATGGGGGGGGGTAGTGGACACTGAAGCTTTCTTT. As protein: CASSQEWGGVVDTEAFF.

V gene TRBV7-2 combines with J gene TRBJ2-5; tentatively, D is TRBD1 or TRBD2 (5 bases each). The CDR3 totals 14 residues. Looked up from germline, CDR1 is SGHTA and CDR2 is FQGNSA. Trimming removed 5 bases at V and 1 base at J, with 11 bases between. CDR3 DNA: TGTGCCAGCAGCACCCGGGACGGCCAAGAGACCCAGTACTTC. Its protein is CASSTRDGQETQYF.

This rearrangement joins TRBV20-1 to TRBJ2-5; D possibly uses TRBD1 or TRBD2 (5 bases each). CDR1 and CDR2 (germline): DFQATT, SNEGSKA (reference sequence). Trimming removed 1 base from V and 4 bases from J, with 25 bases in between. The CDR3 has 18 residues. The CDR3 sequence: CSARGWVRASLRGETQYF. CDR3 DNA: TGCAGTGCTAGAGGGTGGGTTCGGGCTAGCTTAAGGGGAGAGACCCAGTACTTC.

V gene TRBV20-1 combines with J gene TRBJ2-5; tentatively, D is TRBD1 (6 bases). The end of the DNA is better explained by TRBJ2-1, so the J call may be wrong. This CDR3 spans 11 amino acids. The germline V gene has CDR1 DFQATT and CDR2 SNEGSKA (reference sequence). CDR3 in DNA: TGCAGTGCTGAAGGGGGAAATGAGCAGTTCTTC. Its protein product is CSAEGGNEQFF.

Turning to this clonotype: A junction boundary mismatches the germline segment, possibly from a read error. The chain couples TRBV7-2 to TRBJ2-7; D may be TRBD2 (5 bases). The germline V gene has CDR1 SGHTA and CDR2 FQGNSA. There are 15 residues in the CDR3. In nucleotides, the CDR3 is TGTGCCTGCAGCTTAGCGTTACTTAATTACTACGAGCAGTACTTC. This gives the protein CACSLALLNYYEQYF.

In this sample, this clonotype turned up a few times. In DNA form, the CDR3 reads TGTGCCAGCAGCTTAGCGGGGTTCGCTGAGACCCAGTACTTC. This encodes CASSLAGFAETQYF. The chain carries TRBV7-9 and TRBJ2-5; D call uncertain. The CDR3 contains 14 residues. CDR1 and CDR2 from the germline V gene are SEHNR and FQNEAQ (reference sequence). The V and J ends lost 0 bases and 5 bases respectively, with 10 bases between them. Supplemented by reference TRBV7-9 and TRBJ2-5, the full variable domain reads DTGVSQNPRHKITKRGQNVTFRCDPISEHNRLYWYRQTLGQGPEFLTYFQNEAQLEKSRLLSDRFSAERPKGSFSTLEIQRTEQGDSAMYLCASSLAGFAETQYFGPGTRLLVL.

The V gene is TRBV7-9, the J gene TRBJ2-3; perhaps TRBD1 as D (5 bases). Germline values: CDR1 SEHNR, CDR2 FQNEAQ (reference sequence). V was pared by 3 bases and J by 1 base, with 11 bases between. CDR3 length equals 15 residues. This CDR3 is CASSFNPRGTDTQYF. As DNA, the CDR3 is TGTGCCAGCAGCTTTAACCCCAGGGGCACAGATACGCAGTATTTT.

The chain is built from TRBV20-1 and TRBJ2-3; TRBD2 is a possible D gene (6 bases). Trimming stripped 6 bases from V and 0 bases from J, with 16 bases between. This CDR3 has 15 residues. The germline V gene encodes CDR1 DFQATT and CDR2 SNEGSKA (reference sequence). The CDR3 coding sequence is TGCAGTGCCGATAAGGGACGGGGGAGCACAGATACGCAGTATTTT. Its protein is CSADKGRGSTDTQYF.